These 23 T cell receptor beta chains were all obtained from the same sample, sequenced in a study of response to subunit inactivated influenza vaccine. TCRdb analysed the RT-PCR reads with MiXCR anew, one entry per CDR3 protein. The repertoire holds around 190,000 distinct CDR3 sequences, about an eighth seen once, with 20% to 30% in the top ten. Sequencing used CD8+ T cells sorted from PBMCs, obtained 4 to 6 days after vaccination. The receptors derive from a man between 50 and 59 years old who received an inactivated influenza vaccine.

The chain couples TRBV12-3 or TRBV12-4 to TRBJ2-3; 7 bases are shared with TRBD1. The CDR3 sequence is 16 residues long. V shed 7 bases and J 6 bases; nucleotides not matched to a gene: 16. The CDR3 sequence is CASTSISNRGWDTQYF. CDR3 coding DNA: TGTGCCAGCACCTCAATATCGAACAGGGGTTGGGATACGCAGTATTTT.

This clonotype was seen a handful of times. The CDR3 sequence is CASSYMGQGPDTQYF. The CDR3 DNA sequence: TGTGCCAGCAGTTACATGGGACAGGGGCCAGATACGCAGTATTTT. The rearrangement joins TRBV6-2 or TRBV6-3 to TRBJ2-3; 10 bases agree with TRBD1. CDR3 length: 15 amino acids. The germline V gene encodes CDR1 MNHEY and CDR2 SVGEGT. The V segment lost 2 bases and the J segment 4 bases; nucleotides outside the gene matches: 3.

The table lists this clonotype with many counts. The rearrangement uses TRBV6-5 and TRBJ2-7; D uncertain. The CDR3 totals 14 residues. Germline V lookup: CDR1 MNHEY, CDR2 SVGAGI. Deletions cut 4 bases from V and 3 bases from J, with 13 bases between. CDR3 sequence: CASSFSVGDYEQYF. DNA of the CDR3: TGTGCCAGCAGTTTCTCGGTGGGTGACTACGAGCAGTACTTC.

This clonotype has a handful of counts. The V and J genes are TRBV15 and TRBJ2-7; D ambiguous. Trimming removed 0 bases from V and 3 bases from J, with 12 bases in between. This CDR3 contains 15 residues. CDR1 and CDR2 (germline): LNHNV, YYDKDF (reference sequence). The CDR3 sequence is CATSRDLNLGYEQYF. The CDR3 nucleotides read TGTGCCACCAGCAGAGATCTGAACCTAGGCTACGAGCAGTACTTC.

This clonotype was recorded many times. This chain connects TRBV10-3 to TRBJ2-3, with 15 bases aligning to TRBD2. V was clipped by 4 bases and J by 6 bases; unmatched bases: 5. There are 16 residues in the CDR3. The germline gives CDR1 ENHRY, CDR2 SYGVKD. The CDR3 reads CAISARTSGGADTQYF. The CDR3 DNA reads TGTGCCATCAGTGCCCGGACTAGCGGGGGGGCGGATACGCAGTATTTT.

This clonotype was detected a few times. CDR3: CSVKDRGPYGYTF. The CDR3 bases are TGCAGCGTGAAGGACAGGGGGCCCTATGGCTACACCTTC. The rearrangement joins TRBV29-1 to TRBJ1-2, with 11 bases fitting TRBD1. Germline-derived CDR1 and CDR2 are SQVTM and ANQGSEA. CDR3 length: 13 residues. V lost 6 bases and J lost 4; bases outside the gene matches: 4. The full variable domain, completed using reference TRBV29-1 and TRBJ1-2, is SAVISQKPSRDICQRGTSLTIQCQVDSQVTMMFWYRQQPGQSLTLIATANQGSEATYESGFVIDKFPISRPNLTFSTLTVSNMSPEDSSIYLCSVKDRGPYGYTFGSGTRLTVV.

In this sample, this clonotype turned up a few times. This chain joins TRBV7-9 and TRBJ2-1, with 9 bases matching TRBD2. With 4 bases clipped from V and 15 bases from J, the junction kept 16 bases outside the gene matches. Germline V CDR1 and CDR2: SEHNR, FQNEAQ (reference sequence). CDR3 length: 15 amino acids. Here the CDR3 reads CASSSGLASNPDSFF. The DNA for the CDR3 is TGTGCCAGCAGCTCCGGACTAGCGTCGAATCCGGATTCGTTCTTC.

The sample holds a few counts of this clonotype. The rearrangement joins TRBV7-9 to TRBJ2-1, with D possibly TRBD1 on 5 matching bases. Germline CDR1 and CDR2: SEHNR and FQNEAQ (reference sequence). This CDR3 is 12 amino acids long. V was cut by 5 bases and J by 8 bases, with 10 bases left in between. The CDR3 spells CASSLWGYEQFF. The DNA for the CDR3 is TGTGCCAGCAGCCTATGGGGCTATGAGCAGTTCTTC.

The gene calls are TRBV7-8 and TRBJ2-5; 12 nucleotides agree with TRBD2. This CDR3 has 15 amino acids. The germline V gene has CDR1 SGHVS and CDR2 FQNEAQ. Trimming removed 4 bases from V and 8 bases from J; junction bases left unmatched: 8. This CDR3 is CASSSLAGGPGTQYF. DNA of the CDR3: TGTGCCAGCAGCTCACTAGCGGGGGGCCCTGGAACCCAGTACTTC.

The chain couples TRBV3-1 to TRBJ2-1; 8 bases are a match to TRBD2. J lost 1 base, V lost 1 base, and 6 bases had no gene match. CDR3 size: 17 residues. Germline CDR1 is LGHDT and CDR2 is YNNKEL (reference sequence). The CDR3 loop reads CASSQALAEGSYNEQFF. CDR3 DNA sequence: TGTGCCAGCAGCCAAGCACTAGCGGAGGGATCCTACAATGAGCAGTTCTTC.

This clonotype was seen more than once but under ten times. The V call is TRBV6-5, the J call TRBJ1-2; unclear D gene. V shed 2 bases and J shed 0 bases, with 19 bases lying between them. The germline gives CDR1 MNHEY, CDR2 SVGAGI. The CDR3 runs to 18 residues. As DNA, the CDR3 is TGTGCCAGCAGTTACGGCGAAGAAACGAGGTCGTCTAACTATGGCTACACCTTC. Protein: CASSYGEETRSSNYGYTF.

The V gene is TRBV7-9, the J gene TRBJ1-1, with D perhaps TRBD1 (5 bases). This CDR3 is 15 amino acids long. V was shortened by 6 bases and J by 5 bases, with 19 bases between the two germline ends. Per germline, CDR1 SEHNR and CDR2 FQNEAQ (reference sequence). CDR3 amino acids: CASSPGTAMWTEAFF. The CDR3 region has the DNA TGTGCCAGCAGTCCCGGGACCGCTATGTGGACTGAAGCTTTCTTT.

The chain links TRBV12-3 or TRBV12-4 to TRBJ2-1; D is unclear. The CDR3 is made up of 14 amino acids. V was trimmed by 7 bases and J by 9 bases, leaving 19 bases between them. CDR3 region: CASTPNPRSPEQFF. In DNA form, the CDR3 reads TGTGCCAGCACCCCCAACCCAAGATCGCCTGAGCAGTTCTTC.

The rearrangement uses TRBV6-2 or TRBV6-3 and TRBJ2-1; D perhaps matches TRBD1 (10 bases). Germline V gene lookup returns CDR1 MNHEY and CDR2 SVGEGT. CDR3 size: 20 residues. V was clipped by 9 bases and J by 4 bases, with 34 bases between them. The CDR3 region is CASRDRGLASVGLPYNEQFF. In DNA, the CDR3 is TGTGCCAGTCGGGACAGGGGACTAGCATCCGTCGGACTCCCTTACAATGAGCAGTTCTTC.

This clonotype occurred a few times. V usage is TRBV29-1 and J usage is TRBJ2-1; D is perhaps TRBD2 (5 bases). The CDR3 length is 13 residues. The ends were cut back, 0 bases at V and 9 bases at J, with 12 bases in the middle. Germline lookup yields CDR1 SQVTM and CDR2 ANQGSEA. The chain's CDR3 is CSVEEPGYSEQFF. CDR3 bases: TGCAGCGTTGAAGAACCGGGGTATTCTGAGCAGTTCTTC.

A word on this clonotype: It may be a read error: a sequence one base away is much more abundant. Lacking the conserved final phenylalanine or tryptophan, this CDR3 likely reflects a read error. The rearrangement uses TRBV7-8 and TRBJ2-7, with TRBD1 matching 9 bases. Per the germline V gene, CDR1 is SGHVS and CDR2 is FQNEAQ. The CDR3 contains 15 residues. With 4 bases clipped from V and 5 bases from J, the junction kept 9 bases outside the gene matches. The CDR3 nucleotides are TGTGCCAGCAGCTCCAGACACAGGGGGCTGGACGAGCAGTACCTC. It codes for CASSSRHRGLDEQYL.

The chain couples TRBV19 to TRBJ2-7, with TRBD2 identical over 9 bases. The CDR3 length is 15 residues. With V trimmed by 1 base and J by 1 base, 2 bases remained unmatched. Germline loops: CDR1 LNHDA, CDR2 SQIVND (reference sequence). CDR3 sequence reads: CASSIALAGSYEQYF. The CDR3 nucleotides read TGTGCCAGTAGTATAGCCCTAGCGGGATCCTACGAGCAGTACTTC.

This CDR3 reads CASSMGLVYEQYF. The CDR3 DNA follows: TGTGCCAGCAGCATGGGACTGGTCTACGAGCAGTACTTC. The genes are TRBV7-9 and TRBJ2-7; D is perhaps TRBD2 (6 bases). Between the trimmed V and J ends, which lost 5 bases and 3 bases, there was a span of 11 bases. The CDR3 sequence is 13 residues long. CDR1 and CDR2 (germline): SEHNR, FQNEAQ (reference sequence).

This clonotype qualifies as medium-sized. The gene calls are TRBV28 and TRBJ1-2; D not resolved. Per the germline V gene, CDR1 is MDHEN and CDR2 is SYDVKM. With 6 bases removed from V and 12 bases from J, the gap between germline ends came to 8 bases. This CDR3 is built from 9 residues. As DNA, the CDR3 is TGTGCCAGCAGCACCCCCCACACCTTC. Amino acids: CASSTPHTF.

The gene calls are TRBV11-3 and TRBJ2-2; 8 bases align to TRBD2. CDR1 is SGHNT and CDR2 is YENEEA in the germline V gene. The V segment lost 5 bases and the J segment 6 bases; nucleotides outside the gene matches: 8. The CDR3 covers 15 residues. CDR3 nucleotide sequence: TGTGCCAGCAGCCCCCTCCCGACTAGCGCCGGGGAGCTGTTTTTT. This sequence encodes CASSPLPTSAGELFF.

This clonotype came up a few times. In DNA, the CDR3 is TGCGCCAGCAGCCCATCGAGAGAGCAGTTCTTC. Translated, it gives CASSPSREQFF. The rearrangement links TRBV5-1 to TRBJ2-1; D gene uncertain. V was pared by 4 bases and J by 10 bases, with 9 bases between. This CDR3 spans 11 amino acids. Looked up from germline, CDR1 is SGHRS and CDR2 is YFSETQ.

This clonotype has a count of ten or more. The chain recombines TRBV7-9 with TRBJ2-1; the match to TRBD2 covers 11 bases. Germline-derived CDR1 and CDR2 are SEHNR and FQNEAQ (reference sequence). V shed 4 bases, J shed 4 bases, and the junction held 6 bases outside the gene matches. The CDR3 extends over 16 amino acids. CDR3: CASSSPLAGGYNEQFF. CDR3 bases: TGTGCCAGCAGCTCACCTCTAGCGGGAGGTTACAATGAGCAGTTCTTC.

There are a few counts of this clonotype. This rearrangement joins TRBV14 to TRBJ2-3, with D perhaps TRBD2 (6 bases). Per the germline V gene, CDR1 is SGHDN and CDR2 is FVKESK. The V end lost 2 bases, the J end lost 6 bases, and 15 bases lay between the germline ends. The CDR3 consists of 15 residues. The CDR3 DNA reads TGTGCCAGCAGCCAATTCCCCGGGGGATCGGATACGCAGTATTTT. Residues: CASSQFPGGSDTQYF.